Below are 17 T cell receptor beta chains sequenced from a single sample in a study of T cell responses to AZD1222 COVID-19 vaccine. TCRdb's table, derived via immunoSEQ multiplex PCR, lists solely in-frame clones and lacks some. The sample holds nearly 80,000 clones; around 81% are singletons and the top ten take 20% to 25%. The specimen comprised peripheral blood, sampled on day 0 of AZD1222 vaccination. The source of these receptors is an adult in good health.

J is TRBJ2-7 and V is TRBV5-1, with 12 bases aligning to TRBD1. Germline V gives CDR1 SGHRS, CDR2 YFSETQ. The junction had 8 bases not matched to a gene; V was cut back by 4 bases and J by 0 bases. The CDR3 spans 17 residues. Here the CDR3 DNA reads TGCGCCAGCAGCGGCGGGACAGGGGGCTTTTCCTCCTACGAGCAGTACTTC. This sequence encodes CASSGGTGGFSSYEQYF.

The sample holds one count of this clone. The chain is built from TRBV19 and TRBJ1-5; no clear D gene. Trimming stripped 5 bases from V and 2 bases from J, with 10 bases between. Germline assignment: CDR1 LNHDA and CDR2 SQIVND (reference sequence). The CDR3 has 14 amino acids. The CDR3 loop is CASSFTIRNQPQHF. CDR3 nucleotides: TGTGCCAGTAGTTTCACAATTCGCAATCAGCCCCAGCATTTT.

V usage is TRBV5-1 and J usage is TRBJ2-1; 8 bases are a match to TRBD2. CDR1 is SGHRS and CDR2 is YFSETQ in the germline V gene. V dropped 2 bases and J dropped 5; count of bases not matched to a gene: 3. This CDR3 spans 14 amino acids. CDR3: CASSFSGGNNEQFF. CDR3 coding DNA: TGCGCCAGCAGCTTCTCGGGAGGGAACAATGAGCAGTTCTTC.

The chain employs TRBV10-1 and TRBJ1-5; tentative D call: TRBD1 (5 bases). The CDR3 spans 12 residues. Germline lookup yields CDR1 WNHNN and CDR2 SYGVQD (reference sequence). Trimming pared 3 bases from V and 8 bases from J, leaving 8 bases between. CDR3 residues: CASSDLGEPQHF. CDR3 coding DNA: TGCGCCAGCAGTGATTTAGGGGAGCCCCAGCATTTT.

This chain uses TRBV6-1 with TRBJ1-1, with D uncertain. V lost 4 bases, J lost 1 base, and 16 bases lay in between. CDR3 length: 16 residues. CDR1 and CDR2 (germline): MNHNS, SASEGT. Here the CDR3 reads CASSVMDQAWNTEAFF. The CDR3 nucleotides are TGTGCCAGCAGTGTTATGGACCAGGCCTGGAACACTGAAGCTTTCTTT.

The rearrangement joins TRBV3-1 (or the pseudogene TRBV3-2) to TRBJ2-5; D is undetermined. Germline lookup yields CDR1 LGHDT and CDR2 YNNKEL (reference sequence). V lost 5 bases to trimming and J lost 2 bases, with 3 bases between them. The CDR3 is 11 residues long. DNA of the CDR3: TGTGCCAGCAGCAAACAAGAGACCCAGTACTTC. Translation gives CASSKQETQYF.

The J gene is TRBJ2-1, the V gene TRBV6-5; TRBD2 agrees at 11 bases. Germline trimming cut 6 bases from V and 7 bases from J; bases unmatched to any gene: 2. This CDR3 is 13 amino acids long. Germline V gene lookup returns CDR1 MNHEY and CDR2 SVGAGI. Here the CDR3 DNA reads TGTGCCAGCAGGACTAGCGGGACTAATGAGCAGTTCTTC. It is translated as CASRTSGTNEQFF.

The chain links TRBV3-1 (or the pseudogene TRBV3-2) to TRBJ2-2, with D uncertain. CDR3 length: 12 amino acids. The germline CDR1 and CDR2 sequences are LGHDT and YNNKEL (reference sequence). Trimming shortened V by 1 base and J by 9 bases, and 6 bases separated the two germline ends. The CDR3 DNA is TGTGCCAGCAGCCAAGCGGTAAGGGAGCTGTTTTTT. Protein sequence: CASSQAVRELFF.

This sequence joins TRBV10-3 and TRBJ1-1, with TRBD1 matching over 7 bases. The CDR3 loop spans 12 amino acids. Germline CDR1 reads ENHRY; CDR2 reads SYGVKD. Losses at the gene ends were 11 bases for V and 6 bases for J; bases not matched to a gene: 9. The CDR3 reads CAHRGTGAEAFF. In DNA, the CDR3 is TGTGCCCACAGGGGCACCGGGGCTGAAGCTTTCTTT.

The V and J genes are TRBV11-2 and TRBJ2-1; TRBD1 aligns across 8 bases. This CDR3 spans 14 amino acids. Trimming removed 7 bases from V and 9 bases from J; junction bases left unmatched: 11. Per the germline V gene, CDR1 is SGHAT and CDR2 is FQNNGV. The chain's CDR3 is CASIPYPGGSEQFF. The DNA of the CDR3 is TGTGCCAGCATCCCCTACCCAGGGGGCAGTGAGCAGTTCTTC.

This clone showed up just a few times. The chain is built from TRBV6-4 and TRBJ2-2; 8 nucleotides align to TRBD2. V dropped 4 bases and J dropped 1; count of bases not matched to a gene: 11. The length of the CDR3 is 18 residues. The germline CDR1 and CDR2 sequences are MRHNA and SNTAGT. CDR3 bases: TGTGCCAGCAGTGTAGGCCAAGCGGGAGAAGGGAACACCGGGGAGCTGTTTTTT. Amino acid sequence: CASSVGQAGEGNTGELFF.

The V call is TRBV7-9, the J call TRBJ2-3; 7 bases align to TRBD2. CDR3 length: 15 amino acids. The J segment lost 2 bases and the V segment lost 0 bases, leaving 2 bases of the junction unmatched. Germline V gene lookup returns CDR1 SEHNR and CDR2 FQNEAQ (reference sequence). CDR3 protein: CASSLAWDYTDTQYF. Here the CDR3 DNA reads TGTGCCAGCAGCTTAGCTTGGGACTACACAGATACGCAGTATTTT. Full variable domain (remainder filled in from reference TRBV7-9 and TRBJ2-3): DTGVSQNPRHKITKRGQNVTFRCDPISEHNRLYWYRQTLGQGPEFLTYFQNEAQLEKSRLLSDRFSAERPKGSFSTLEIQRTEQGDSAMYLCASSLAWDYTDTQYFGPGTRLTVL.

This clone appeared once. The chain links TRBV29-1 to TRBJ2-1; D uncertain. Germline CDR1 and CDR2: SQVTM and ANQGSEA. The CDR3 has 13 amino acids. V lost 8 bases to trimming and J lost 0 bases, with 11 bases between them. In DNA form, the CDR3 reads TGCAGCACACAGTCCTTCTCCTACAATGAGCAGTTCTTC. It yields the protein CSTQSFSYNEQFF.

The chain carries TRBV5-1 and TRBJ2-1; 16 nucleotides line up with TRBD2. CDR3 length: 16 amino acids. The germline CDR1 and CDR2 sequences are SGHRS and YFSETQ. Losses at the gene ends were 4 bases for V and 7 bases for J; bases not matched to a gene: 5. This CDR3 reads CASSPGLAGGLNEQFF. CDR3 DNA sequence: TGCGCCAGCAGCCCGGGACTAGCGGGAGGGTTAAATGAGCAGTTCTTC.

This clone has just one count. The chain recombines TRBV10-3 with TRBJ1-2; D is uncertain. CDR1 is ENHRY, CDR2 SYGVKD, per germline. The CDR3 spans 13 residues. Trimming took off 9 bases at V and 2 bases at J, with 13 bases between the two ends. The CDR3 region is CAIAREGNYGYTF. The CDR3 coding sequence is TGTGCCATAGCGAGAGAGGGAAACTATGGCTACACCTTC.

The chain links TRBV30 to TRBJ2-7; D gene ambiguous. Germline loops: CDR1 GTSNPN, CDR2 SVGIG (reference sequence). The V and J ends lost 4 bases and 4 bases respectively, with 8 bases between them. The CDR3 sequence is 11 residues long. CDR3 loop: CAWIDHYEQYF. The CDR3 DNA reads as TGTGCCTGGATAGACCATTACGAGCAGTACTTC. Full variable domain (outside the CDR3, taken from reference TRBV30 and TRBJ2-7): SQTIHQWPATLVQPVGSPLSLECTVEGTSNPNLYWYRQAAGRGLQLLFYSVGIGQISSEVPQNLSASRPQDRQFILSSKKLLLSDSGFYLCAWIDHYEQYFGPGTRLTVT.

V is TRBV27 and J is TRBJ1-2, with D possibly matching TRBD1 (6 bases). CDR3 length: 13 amino acids. Germline CDR1 is MNHEY and CDR2 is SMNVEV (reference sequence). Trimming removed 5 bases at V and 8 bases at J, with 15 bases between. The CDR3 region is CASSAAQGEGYTF. The CDR3 coding sequence is TGTGCCAGCAGTGCCGCACAGGGAGAAGGCTACACCTTC.